This T cell receptor (beta chain) was captured in a study of T-cell reconstitution after alpha-beta-depleted transplantation in children. General study points: Expanded graft clones, several hundred of them, were reportedly the source of alpha-beta T cells about two months after transplant. T cells produced anew were the main source of T-cell counts and diversity one year after transplant.

CDR1 is MDHEN and CDR2 is SYDVKM in the germline V gene. The CDR3 consists of 16 residues. V was shortened by 4 bases and J by 2 bases, with 15 bases between the two germline ends. Construction of the TCRbeta library involved unique molecular identifiers. From the PCR reads, TCRdb called clonotypes with MiXCR, one entry per CDR3 protein. The table lists approximately 210,000 distinct CDR3 sequences, over 15% of them singletons. As concerns this clonotype: What it recognizes is unknown.

This clonotype originated in a male patient aged 2-9 years who had a stem cell transplant for acute lymphoblastic leukemia, so the T cells may come from the graft donor. This rearrangement joins TRBV28 to TRBJ1-5, with unresolved D. The sample was PBMCs, mostly from graft donor cells, taken 360 days after TCRalphabeta/CD19-depleted stem cell transplant. The CDR3 protein is CASSSRQWLGNQPQHF. The DNA for the CDR3 is TGTGCCAGCAGTTCCCGGCAGTGGCTTGGCAATCAGCCCCAGCATTTT.